These T cell receptor beta chains were read from a single sample in a study of blood T cell repertoires in COVID-19. TCRdb's table, derived via immunoSEQ multiplex PCR, lists solely in-frame clones and lacks some. The sample includes about 120,000 clones, roughly four fifths of them seen just once. Sequenced input: peripheral blood. All receptors come from a human donor in a cohort sampled during active COVID-19. Both conserved end residues are part of each CDR3. Each record gives: J gene, V gene, D gene, clone size, CDR3 DNA, CDR3 protein. The D gene is left open where the match is weak. Some rows have no size entry. The others give once, few or many, or a class for an expanded clone.

>TRBJ2-3|TRBV6-2/TRBV6-3|TRBD2|NA
TGTGCCAGCAGTTACCCGAGCGGGAACCGTAACCCCCCGCACTCAGATACGCAGTATTTT
CASSYPSGNRNPPHSDTQYF
>TRBJ2-7|TRBV4-3|TRBD1|NA
TGCGCCAGCAGCCCACAGGGGGGACACGAGCAGTACTTC
CASSPQGGHEQYF
>TRBJ1-5|TRBV10-3|TRBD1|NA
TGTGCCATCAGAGGACAGGGCGATCAGCCCCAGCATTTT
CAIRGQGDQPQHF
>TRBJ1-5|TRBV28|NA|NA
TGTGCCAGCAGACTGGTACTCAATCAGCCCCAGCATTTT
CASRLVLNQPQHF
>TRBJ1-5|TRBV7-2|NA|NA
TGTGCCAGCAGCTTAGGGACGGGATTGGGCAATCAGCCCCAGCATTTT
CASSLGTGLGNQPQHF
>TRBJ2-5|TRBV5-1|TRBD1|once
TGCGCCAGCAGCCCCGACAGGGGGCGGGAGACCCAGTACTTC
CASSPDRGRETQYF
>TRBJ1-1|TRBV5-1|TRBD1|NA
TGCGCCAGCAGACTTCAGGGGGCGACTGAAGCTTTCTTT
CASRLQGATEAFF
>TRBJ2-2|TRBV24-1|NA|NA
TGTGCCACCAGTGGCGGGTCGTCGGTGCGGTACCCCGGGGAGCTGTTTTTT
CATSGGSSVRYPGELFF
>TRBJ1-2|TRBV3-1/TRBV3-2|NA|many
TGTGCCAGCAGCCAAGAGACTCTCGGGGTGACCTTC
CASSQETLGVTF
>TRBJ1-2|TRBV6-6|NA|NA
TGTGCCAGCAGTTATCAGGGAGGCTACACCTTC
CASSYQGGYTF
>TRBJ2-1|TRBV7-6|TRBD1|NA
TGTGCCAGCAGCTTAGTGTATAGGACAGGGGTTTACAATGAGCAGTTCTTC
CASSLVYRTGVYNEQFF
>TRBJ1-2|TRBV3-1/TRBV3-2|NA|NA
TGTGCCAGCAGCCCCTGGACAGAGAACTATGGCTACACCTTC
CASSPWTENYGYTF
>TRBJ2-1|TRBV2|TRBD2|NA
TGTGCCAGCGGAACTAGCGAGGGCAATGAGCAGTTCTTC
CASGTSEGNEQFF
>TRBJ2-3|TRBV7-9|NA|NA
TGTGCCAGCACCCTGGACCGCGGCGGGTATACGCAGTATTTT
CASTLDRGGYTQYF
>TRBJ1-1|TRBV5-5|TRBD1|NA
TGTGCCAGCAGAACCGGGACAGGGGAGTCGGGTGAAGCTTTCTTT
CASRTGTGESGEAFF
>TRBJ1-2|TRBV24-1|TRBD1|NA
TGTGCCACCAGTGACCTCCGGGACAGGGAAGGAAAAGGCTACACCTTC
CATSDLRDREGKGYTF
>TRBJ1-5|TRBV19|TRBD1|NA
TGTGCCAGTATGGGACAGGGTTCGGGACAGCCCCAGCATTTT
CASMGQGSGQPQHF
>TRBJ1-4|TRBV3-1/TRBV3-2|TRBD1|NA
TGTGCCAGCAGCCCGGGACAGGGTACATTAGCTAATGAAAAACTGTTTTTT
CASSPGQGTLANEKLFF
>TRBJ2-1|TRBV5-1|NA|NA
TGCGCCAGCAGCTTCTCCGGGGGGCCGGGCAATGAGCAGTTCTTC
CASSFSGGPGNEQFF
>TRBJ1-1|TRBV5-1|NA|few
TGCGCCAGCAGCTTGGGCGCTGAAGCTTTCTTT
CASSLGAEAFF
>TRBJ2-4|TRBV5-1|TRBD1|NA
TGCGCCAGCAGCTTGGCGACAGGGGCCCCCGCCAAAAACATTCAGTACTTC
CASSLATGAPAKNIQYF
>TRBJ2-7|TRBV7-2|TRBD2|NA
TGTGCCAGCAGCTCGGGACTACACGAGCAGTACTTC
CASSSGLHEQYF
>TRBJ2-7|TRBV2|TRBD1|once
TGTGCCAGCAGCGACGTCAGGGGGCCCTACGAGCAGTACTTC
CASSDVRGPYEQYF
>TRBJ2-1|TRBV2|NA|NA
TGTGCCAGCTCGTTTCAGGGAGGCGGTGAGCAGTTCTTC
CASSFQGGGEQFF
>TRBJ1-6|TRBV3-1/TRBV3-2|NA|few
TGTGCCAGCAGCCCAGGGGCATGGATTTCACCCCTCCACTTT
CASSPGAWISPLHF
>TRBJ2-1|TRBV7-2|NA|NA
TGTGCCAGCAGCTTATGGGCTCCCAACAATGAGCAGTTCTTC
CASSLWAPNNEQFF
>TRBJ2-1|TRBV5-1|NA|NA
TGCGCCAGCAGCTTGGCGGAGGGACCCTCCTACAATGAGCAGTTCTTC
CASSLAEGPSYNEQFF
>TRBJ2-5|TRBV24-1|NA|NA
TGTGCCACCAGTGAATCAGGGACTGGAGAGACCCAGTACTTC
CATSESGTGETQYF
>TRBJ2-3|TRBV9|TRBD2|NA
TGTGCCCGCCGCGGCGGGGGGGTAGATACGCAGTATTTT
CARRGGGVDTQYF
>TRBJ1-1|TRBV5-1|NA|NA
TGCGCCAGCAGGAGACAGGAGAGCGCTGAAGCTTTCTTT
CASRRQESAEAFF
>TRBJ2-7|TRBV5-1|TRBD1|NA
TGCGCCAGCAGCGTGTCAGGGGGCCCCTACTACGAGCAGTACTTC
CASSVSGGPYYEQYF
>TRBJ1-4|TRBV18|TRBD1|NA
TGTGCCAGCTCACCTCGGGATGGACAGGGTGAAAAACTGTTTTTT
CASSPRDGQGEKLFF
>TRBJ1-3|TRBV6-1|NA|NA
TGTGCCAGCAGTGAATGGGGGGCTGGAAACACCATATATTTT
CASSEWGAGNTIYF
>TRBJ2-5|TRBV27|TRBD1|NA
TGTGCCAGCAGTTCAAAAACCGGGACAGGGGGCAGGGAGACCCAGTACTTC
CASSSKTGTGGRETQYF
>TRBJ2-1|TRBV28|NA|NA
TGTGCCAGCAGTTTGGGGGGGCTAGTTAACAATGAGCAGTTCTTC
CASSLGGLVNNEQFF
>TRBJ1-3|TRBV29-1|NA|NA
TGCAGCGTCCTCGGACTGGGAAACACCATATATTTT
CSVLGLGNTIYF
>TRBJ1-4|TRBV7-9|TRBD1|few
TGTGCCAGCAGTCCCCCACCTGGACAGGGAGGGGAAAAACTGTTTTTT
CASSPPPGQGGEKLFF
>TRBJ1-1|TRBV7-9|NA|NA
TGTGCCAGCAGCTTAGACGGGGGCACTGAAGCTTTCTTT
CASSLDGGTEAFF
>TRBJ1-1|TRBV12-3/TRBV12-4|NA|NA
TGTGCCAGCAGTATACAGGGACCCACTGAAGCTTTCTTT
CASSIQGPTEAFF
>TRBJ2-4|TRBV2|NA|NA
TGTGCCAGCAGTGCCCCCCGGGTACAAAACATTCAGTACTTC
CASSAPRVQNIQYF